The clone carrying this TCR beta chain showed up many times. Its antigen remains unidentified. TCR beta CDR3 regions were amplified from RNA transcripts. Researchers ran a first-round RT-PCR on the TCR CDR3 using the HTBI primer set. TCRdb re-called the multiplex PCR reads with MiXCR, one entry per CDR3 protein. The sample carries 130,000 or so distinct CDR3 sequences, more than 20% recorded once. The data derive from a study of T cells in Graves' hyperthyroidism and ophthalmopathy. Study details: Peripheral blood specimens were obtained at initial diagnosis, prior to any treatment.

Study-wide findings and caveats: Clonotypes that were expanded in thyroid above 0.001 mostly appeared in blood too.

A sample of blood taken at first hyperthyroidism diagnosis preceded any ophthalmopathy symptoms. The sequence was collected from a woman in her fifties or sixties with Graves' hyperthyroidism that later progressed to Graves' ophthalmopathy. The specimen sequenced was blood.

Here the CDR3 DNA reads TGTGCCACCAGTGATTCAACGAGGCAGTACTTC. This sequence encodes CATSDSTRQYF. The chain joins TRBV24-1 to TRBJ2-7; D ambiguous. The CDR3 is 11 residues long. V gave up 2 bases and J gave up 9 bases, with 7 bases separating them. Germline values: CDR1 KGHDR, CDR2 SFDVKD.